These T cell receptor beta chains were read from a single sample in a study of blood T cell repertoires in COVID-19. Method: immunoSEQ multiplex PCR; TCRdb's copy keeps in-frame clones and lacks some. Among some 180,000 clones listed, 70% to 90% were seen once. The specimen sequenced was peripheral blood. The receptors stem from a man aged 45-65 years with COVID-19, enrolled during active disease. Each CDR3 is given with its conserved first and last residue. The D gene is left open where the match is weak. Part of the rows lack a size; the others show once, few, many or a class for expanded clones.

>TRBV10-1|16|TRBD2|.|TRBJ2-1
TGCGCCAGCAGCCCCCCGGGACTAGCGGGATTCAATGAGCAGTTCTTC
CASSPPGLAGFNEQFF
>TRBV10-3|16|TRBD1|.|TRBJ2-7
TGTGCCATCAGTGAGGGGACAGGAGCAACCTCCTACGAGCAGTACTTC
CAISEGTGATSYEQYF
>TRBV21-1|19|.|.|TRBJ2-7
TGTGCCAGCAGCGCCCTAACCTCCGGGACTAGCGGGAGGAACTACGAGCAGTACTTC
CASSALTSGTSGRNYEQYF
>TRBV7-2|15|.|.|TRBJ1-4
TGTGCCAGCAGCTTAAGGGGCCAGATAAATGAAAAACTGTTTTTT
CASSLRGQINEKLFF
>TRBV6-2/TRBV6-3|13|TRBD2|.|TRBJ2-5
TGTGCCAGCAGCATGAGCGGGGAAGAGACCCAGTACTTC
CASSMSGEETQYF
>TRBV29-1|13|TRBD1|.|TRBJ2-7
TGCAGCGTTGCGGGACAGGGGGCCTACGAGCAGTACTTC
CSVAGQGAYEQYF
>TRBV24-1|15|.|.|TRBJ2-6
TGTGCCACCAGTGACCCAAGACAGGGGGCCAACGTCCTGACTTTC
CATSDPRQGANVLTF
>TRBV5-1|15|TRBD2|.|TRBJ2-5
TGCGCCAGCAGCTTGGCAGGGACTAGCAGCGAGACCCAGTACTTC
CASSLAGTSSETQYF
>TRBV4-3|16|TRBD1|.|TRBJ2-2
TGCGCCAGCAGCCAAACGACAGGGGGAGACACCGGGGAGCTGTTTTTT
CASSQTTGGDTGELFF
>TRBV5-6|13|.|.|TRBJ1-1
TGTGCCAGCAGCACCAGGGTCGGCACTGAAGCTTTCTTT
CASSTRVGTEAFF
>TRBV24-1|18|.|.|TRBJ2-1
TGTGCCACCAGTGATCCCGAAATTTTCGGGCGGGTACATCATGGGCAGTTCTTC
CATSDPEIFGRVHHGQFF
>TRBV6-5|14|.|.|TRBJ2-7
TGTGCCAGCAGGCCCAGGGTTTTCTCCTACGAGCAGTACTTC
CASRPRVFSYEQYF
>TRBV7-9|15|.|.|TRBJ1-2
TGTGCCAGCAGCCCTCGACAGGAGTCTAACTATGGCTACACCTTC
CASSPRQESNYGYTF
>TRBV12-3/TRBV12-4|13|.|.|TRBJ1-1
TGTGCCAGCAGTGAAGGGGAAGACACTGAAGCTTTCTTT
CASSEGEDTEAFF
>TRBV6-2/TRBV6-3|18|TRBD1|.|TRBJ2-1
TGTGCCAGCAGTTATCGGGACAGGGAAGCCTTATACAACAATGAGCAGTTCTTC
CASSYRDREALYNNEQFF
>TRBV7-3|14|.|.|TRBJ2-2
TGTGCCAGCAGCCTCAGATCGAACACCGGGGAGCTGTTTTTT
CASSLRSNTGELFF
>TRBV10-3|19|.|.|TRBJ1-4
TGTGCCATCAGTGAGTCGGGAGGGGCCCAACCTTTAACTAATGAAAAACTGTTTTTT
CAISESGGAQPLTNEKLFF
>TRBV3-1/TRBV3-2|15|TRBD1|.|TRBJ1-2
TGTGCCAGCAGCCAAGGGACAGGGCTAAACTATGGCTACACCTTC
CASSQGTGLNYGYTF
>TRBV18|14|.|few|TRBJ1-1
TGTGCCAGCTCACCAAAAAGGGGGAACACTGAAGCTTTCTTT
CASSPKRGNTEAFF
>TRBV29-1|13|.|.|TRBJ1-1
TGCAGCGTCAATACAGGGTCGAACACTGAAGCTTTCTTT
CSVNTGSNTEAFF
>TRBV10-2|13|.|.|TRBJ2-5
TGCGCCAGCAGGCCCGACTACCAAGAGACCCAGTACTTC
CASRPDYQETQYF
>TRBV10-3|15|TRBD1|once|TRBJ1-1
TGTGCCATCAGTGATAGAGGACAGGGAAACACTGAAGCTTTCTTT
CAISDRGQGNTEAFF
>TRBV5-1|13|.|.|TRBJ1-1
TGCGCCAGCAGCTTTCAGGTTAACACTGAAGCTTTCTTT
CASSFQVNTEAFF
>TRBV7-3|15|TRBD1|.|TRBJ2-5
TGTGCCAGCAGCTTAACGCACAGGGGGCGAGAGACCCAGTACTTC
CASSLTHRGRETQYF
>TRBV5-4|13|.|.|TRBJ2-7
TGTGCCAGCAGCTTGGATCAGTTCGACGAGCAGTACTTC
CASSLDQFDEQYF
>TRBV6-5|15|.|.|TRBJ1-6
TGTGCCAGCAGCCGGATAGGACAGAATAATTCACCCCTCCACTTT
CASSRIGQNNSPLHF
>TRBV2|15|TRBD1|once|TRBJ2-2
TGTGCCAGCTCCGAGGACAGGGGTCGGACCGGGGAGCTGTTTTTT
CASSEDRGRTGELFF